The T cell receptor (beta chain) described here comes from a study of early T cells in non-severe SARS-CoV-2 infection. At the level of the study: Sequencing input comprised bulk RNA from unsorted whole blood; chain pairing was not available.

Germline CDR1 reads MNHEY; CDR2 reads SMNVEV (reference sequence). The CDR3 length is 14 residues. V lost 5 bases and J 3 bases, leaving 14 bases between the germline ends. In this sample, this clonotype turned up many times. Each single cDNA molecule received a unique molecular identifier. TCRdb re-called the 5' RACE reads with MiXCR, one entry per CDR3 protein. The data contain some 77,000 distinct CDR3 sequences, over 9% of them singletons. The rearrangement joins TRBV27 to TRBJ2-7; D remains ambiguous. This TCR derives from an adult who was a healthcare worker with PCR-confirmed SARS-CoV-2 infection or an uninfected control (not recorded which). Sequencing was carried out using whole blood. The CDR3 loop is CASSPTTRVYEQYF. CDR3 DNA sequence: TGTGCCAGCAGTCCCACTACAAGGGTCTACGAGCAGTACTTC.